These T cell receptor beta chains were read from a single sample in a study of T cell responses to AZD1222 COVID-19 vaccine. Assay used: immunoSEQ multiplex PCR; TCRdb lists only in-frame clones, some missing. The repertoire has approximately 170,000 clones, 80% to 95% of them found once; the top ten carry approximately 4%. The sample consisted of peripheral blood, taken on day 0 of AZD1222 vaccination. The source is an adult in good health. The CDR3 runs from the conserved cysteine through the conserved F or W. The order of the fields is J gene, V gene, CDR3 protein.

>TRBJ1-1|TRBV5-1
CASSLMRTGNTEAFF
>TRBJ2-7|TRBV24-1
CATSGKGAGSYEQYF
>TRBJ2-1|TRBV4-1
CASSQEGGRAGVIDNEQFF
>TRBJ2-1|TRBV5-6
CASSWGTGSSYNEQFF
>TRBJ2-1|TRBV6-1
CASSDVDSRSYNEQFF
>TRBJ1-2|TRBV5-5
CASSPDRVDGYTF
>TRBJ2-7|TRBV5-1
CASSLGQMSYEQYF
>TRBJ1-6|TRBV19
CASRRGIDSPLHF
>TRBJ2-3|TRBV27
CASSLLRDTDTQYF
>TRBJ1-2|TRBV6-5
CASSYSRGGDGYTF
>TRBJ1-2|TRBV28
CASSLPDRYGYTF
>TRBJ2-1|TRBV30
CAWSPLGDSYNEQFF
>TRBJ2-4|TRBV28
CASSFHRNKNIQYF
>TRBJ2-4|TRBV2
CASSDRPGAKNIQYF
>TRBJ1-1|TRBV5-1
CASSWNTGAQNTEAFF
>TRBJ2-1|TRBV24-1
CATSDWAASSYNEQFF
>TRBJ1-2|TRBV7-9
CASSLLDRGLGYTF
>TRBJ2-7|TRBV10-2
CASSLGGGYEQYF
>TRBJ2-7|TRBV5-1
CASTLGPSGKVGGEQYF
>TRBJ1-2|TRBV27
CASSLRRPYGYTF
>TRBJ2-7|TRBV5-4
CASSFRASGKIGEQYF
>TRBJ2-1|TRBV7-2
CASSLFFREPSYNEQFF
>TRBJ2-5|TRBV9
CASSVGSRGPETQYF
>TRBJ2-1|TRBV7-8
CASSLTGGGNEQFF
>TRBJ2-5|TRBV7-2
CASSSGTGGVIRETQYF
>TRBJ2-5|TRBV28
CASSSHQGSAETQYF
>TRBJ2-3|TRBV5-1
CASRAPGFTQYF
>TRBJ1-2|TRBV30
CAWSVRFYGYTF
>TRBJ2-1|TRBV9
CASSVTSLVNEQFF